The next 24 T cell receptor beta chains were all read from a single sample in a study of cytomegalovirus exposure and HLA in healthy donors. 13 Jbeta primers and 60 Vbeta primers were used for the PCR. Profiling relied on immunoSEQ multiplex PCR, and the TCRdb table lists in-frame clones only, not all of them. The sample yields 110,000 to 150,000 clones, 60% to 80% seen once. Sequencing was performed on PBMCs. The source is a female donor in good health and CMV-seronegative.

The V and J genes are TRBV7-9 and TRBJ2-3; D unclear. The CDR3 has 15 residues. V lost 1 base and J 1 base, leaving 9 bases between the germline ends. CDR1 is SEHNR, CDR2 FQNEAQ, per germline (reference sequence). CDR3 protein: CASSLVQAGTDTQYF. In nucleotides, the CDR3 is TGTGCCAGCAGCTTAGTGCAGGCTGGCACAGATACGCAGTATTTT. Full variable domain (missing parts from reference TRBV7-9 and TRBJ2-3): DTGVSQNPRHKITKRGQNVTFRCDPISEHNRLYWYRQTLGQGPEFLTYFQNEAQLEKSRLLSDRFSAERPKGSFSTLEIQRTEQGDSAMYLCASSLVQAGTDTQYFGPGTRLTVL.

The chain combines TRBV6-5 with TRBJ2-7, with a possible D match to TRBD2 (6 bases). V was cut by 8 bases and J by 2 bases, with 13 bases left in between. CDR1 MNHEY and CDR2 SVGAGI come from the germline V gene. This CDR3 has 13 residues. The CDR3 reads CASVRRGPYEQYF. For the CDR3, the DNA is TGTGCCAGCGTTCGGCGGGGTCCCTACGAGCAGTACTTC.

The V gene is TRBV9, the J gene TRBJ2-2, with TRBD2 matching 7 bases. Germline V CDR1 and CDR2: SGDLS, YYNGEE. The length of the CDR3 is 17 residues. V dropped 0 bases and J dropped 7; count of bases not matched to a gene: 12. The CDR3 region is CASSVDIMGGTRGELFF. For the CDR3, the DNA is TGTGCCAGCAGCGTAGATATAATGGGAGGGACCCGCGGGGAGCTGTTTTTT.

The chain is built from TRBV28 and TRBJ2-7, with TRBD1 identical over 9 bases. There are 17 residues in the CDR3. Trimming cost V 7 bases and J 3 bases; bases outside gene matches: 16. Germline lookup yields CDR1 MDHEN and CDR2 SYDVKM. The CDR3 here is CASTLETGGTLVYEQYF. In DNA form, the CDR3 reads TGTGCCAGCACCCTGGAGACAGGGGGAACTCTAGTCTACGAGCAGTACTTC.

This chain joins TRBV28 and TRBJ2-1, with D possibly TRBD2 on 7 matching bases. The germline gives CDR1 MDHEN, CDR2 SYDVKM. V was clipped by 5 bases and J by 3 bases, with 14 bases between them. This CDR3 contains 15 residues. The CDR3, as DNA: TGTGCCAGCAGTCCAACAGGGAGGGGCTACAATGAGCAGTTCTTC. It yields the protein CASSPTGRGYNEQFF.

The chain employs TRBV7-3 and TRBJ1-1; TRBD1 matches at 9 bases. With 5 bases clipped from V and 5 bases from J, the junction kept 9 bases outside the gene matches. This CDR3 is 15 amino acids long. Germline CDR1 is SGHTA and CDR2 is FQGTGA. CDR3 loop: CASSILQGAETEAFF. The CDR3 DNA is TGTGCCAGCAGCATACTACAGGGGGCTGAGACTGAAGCTTTCTTT.

V usage is TRBV9 and J usage is TRBJ1-5; unclear D gene. Trimming took off 3 bases at V and 4 bases at J, with 14 bases between the two ends. The CDR3 runs 15 residues. Germline CDR1 SGDLS, CDR2 YYNGEE. Written as DNA, the CDR3 is TGTGCCAGCAGCGGACGAGGGATGGGGAATCAGCCCCAGCATTTT. Its protein product is CASSGRGMGNQPQHF.

The CDR3 DNA reads TGTGCCATAGACTTGGAGGAACGTGGCGAGCAGTACTTC. Its translation: CAIDLEERGEQYF. The rearrangement joins TRBV10-3 to TRBJ2-7; D might be TRBD2 (5 bases). Germline assignment: CDR1 ENHRY and CDR2 SYGVKD. Trimming took off 9 bases at V and 6 bases at J, with 18 bases between the two ends. The CDR3 is 13 residues long.

The chain joins TRBV28 to TRBJ1-5; 7 positions match TRBD1. The CDR3 extends over 16 amino acids. Losses at the gene ends were 2 bases for V and 3 bases for J; bases not matched to a gene: 7. CDR1 and CDR2 (germline): MDHEN, SYDVKM. CDR3 amino acids: CASSLKGAVSNQPQHF. As DNA, the CDR3 is TGTGCCAGCAGTTTAAAGGGGGCCGTCTCCAATCAGCCCCAGCATTTT.

The chain couples TRBV4-2 to TRBJ2-6; 11 bases align to TRBD1. From germline, CDR1 is LGHNA and CDR2 YNFKEQ. This CDR3 comprises 20 residues. Trimming removed 4 bases from V and 2 bases from J; junction bases left unmatched: 13. This chain's CDR3 is CASSPVLTDRGLAGANVLTF. Written as DNA, the CDR3 is TGTGCCAGCAGCCCCGTGCTCACGGACAGGGGGCTAGCTGGGGCCAACGTCCTGACTTTC.

In this sample, this clone turned up a few times. The chain recombines TRBV29-1 with TRBJ1-2; TRBD1 aligns across 9 bases. Germline lookup yields CDR1 SQVTM and CDR2 ANQGSEA. The CDR3 has 19 amino acids. V trimming: 0 bases; J trimming: 8 bases; junction bases outside the gene matches: 22. CDR3 bases: TGCAGCGTTGAAGACCTTGTCTGGGACAGGGAAGGGTTCTTCTGCGGCTACACCTTC. Protein sequence: CSVEDLVWDREGFFCGYTF. Full variable domain (remainder filled in from reference TRBV29-1 and TRBJ1-2): SAVISQKPSRDICQRGTSLTIQCQVDSQVTMMFWYRQQPGQSLTLIATANQGSEATYESGFVIDKFPISRPNLTFSTLTVSNMSPEDSSIYLCSVEDLVWDREGFFCGYTFGSGTRLTVV.

Details on this clone: The same CDR3 also results from other DNA sequences found in this sample. V gene TRBV7-3 combines with J gene TRBJ2-3; D is perhaps TRBD2 (5 bases). CDR3 length: 14 amino acids. V lost 0 bases and J lost 1, with 5 bases in between. CDR1 is SGHTA and CDR2 is FQGTGA in the germline V gene. CDR3 in DNA: TGTGCCAGCAGCTTAACCGGGGGCACAGATACGCAGTATTTT. It is translated as CASSLTGGTDTQYF.

This clone occurred a few times. CDR3 in amino acids: CASRTIRGTMTSGANVLTF. DNA of the CDR3: TGTGCCAGCAGAACCATCCGGGGGACCATGACCTCTGGGGCCAACGTCCTGACTTTC. This chain connects TRBV27 to TRBJ2-6, with D perhaps TRBD2 (6 bases). V lost 6 bases to trimming and J lost 0 bases, with 21 bases between them. From germline, CDR1 is MNHEY and CDR2 SMNVEV (reference sequence). The CDR3 has 19 residues.

This chain uses TRBV7-3 with TRBJ2-5, with no clear D. The V end lost 3 bases, the J end lost 0 bases, and 2 bases lay between the germline ends. This CDR3 comprises 12 residues. Germline lookup yields CDR1 SGHTA and CDR2 FQGTGA. CDR3 sequence reads: CASSFDQETQYF. The CDR3 DNA reads TGTGCCAGCAGCTTCGACCAAGAGACCCAGTACTTC.

The rearrangement joins TRBV4-2 to TRBJ2-7; 9 nucleotides align to TRBD1. J gave up 6 bases and V 0 bases, and 6 bases lay outside the gene matches. CDR1 and CDR2 (germline): LGHNA, YNFKEQ. This CDR3 has 15 residues. The CDR3 sequence: CASSQDVQGAREQYF. DNA for the CDR3: TGTGCCAGCAGCCAAGATGTACAGGGGGCCCGCGAGCAGTACTTC.

The V and J genes are TRBV11-2 and TRBJ1-6, with TRBD1 identical over 7 bases. The CDR3 is 15 amino acids. V lost 0 bases, J lost 7 bases, and 3 bases stayed unmatched. In germline, CDR1 is SGHAT, CDR2 FQNNGV. The CDR3 DNA follows: TGTGCCAGCAGCTTAGACAGGGGGGCCAATTCACCCCTCCACTTT. Amino acids: CASSLDRGANSPLHF.

The genes are TRBV28 and TRBJ1-4; 9 bases fit TRBD1. The CDR3 covers 15 residues. Germline V CDR1 and CDR2: MDHEN, SYDVKM. V shed 6 bases and J 2 bases; nucleotides not matched to a gene: 4. CDR3 residues: CASSPGTGTNEKLFF. The CDR3 DNA is TGTGCCAGCAGCCCCGGGACAGGGACTAATGAAAAACTGTTTTTT.

This clone was detected a few times. CDR3 in amino acids: CASHGQGRAYEQYF. CDR3 DNA: TGTGCCAGCCATGGACAGGGAAGGGCCTACGAGCAGTACTTC. V usage is TRBV25-1 and J usage is TRBJ2-7; 8 bases are shared with TRBD1. The germline gives CDR1 MGHDK, CDR2 SYGVNS. CDR3 length equals 14 residues. After removal of 8 bases from V and 2 bases from J, the junction contained 8 bases not matched to a gene.

This chain connects TRBV19 to TRBJ2-7, with D possibly TRBD2 on 6 matching bases. The CDR3 contains 14 residues. V lost 4 bases, J lost 4 bases, and 14 bases lay in between. From germline, CDR1 is LNHDA and CDR2 SQIVND (reference sequence). In DNA form, the CDR3 reads TGTGCCAGTAGTAGCGGGATAGGAGGATACGAGCAGTACTTC. Residues: CASSSGIGGYEQYF.

The chain couples TRBV6-4 to TRBJ1-1, with TRBD1 matching over 8 bases. Per germline, CDR1 MRHNA and CDR2 SNTAGT. V dropped 6 bases and J dropped 1; count of bases not matched to a gene: 10. This CDR3 spans 16 amino acids. CDR3 in amino acids: CASSPSPTGANTEAFF. The CDR3 bases are TGTGCCAGCAGCCCCTCACCGACAGGGGCGAACACTGAAGCTTTCTTT.

The sample holds one count of this clone. V and J are TRBV11-3 and TRBJ2-5, with D unclear. Trimming removed 1 base at V and 3 bases at J, with 9 bases between. The length of the CDR3 is 14 residues. Germline-derived CDR1 and CDR2 are SGHNT and YENEEA. DNA of the CDR3: TGTGCCAGCAGCTTAGGGGTCCGGGAAGAGACCCAGTACTTC. Translation: CASSLGVREETQYF.

The chain uses TRBV6-6 and TRBJ1-3; 7 bases fit TRBD1. The CDR3 is 14 amino acids. V trimming: 6 bases; J trimming: 4 bases; junction bases outside the gene matches: 6. Germline-derived CDR1 and CDR2 are MNHNY and SVGAGI (reference sequence). The DNA of the CDR3 is TGTGCCAGCAGCGGAGGGGGCGCCGGAAACACCATATATTTT. Translated: CASSGGGAGNTIYF.

This chain uses TRBV7-9 with TRBJ2-7; D perhaps matches TRBD1 (6 bases). Trimming shortened V by 5 bases and J by 5 bases, and 19 bases separated the two germline ends. There are 15 residues in the CDR3. The germline CDR1 and CDR2 sequences are SEHNR and FQNEAQ (reference sequence). Here the CDR3 DNA reads TGTGCCAGCAGCCTACCGGGACACCCTACGGACGAGCAGTACTTC. Its protein is CASSLPGHPTDEQYF.

The chain employs TRBV30 and TRBJ1-6, with TRBD1 matching 12 bases. Losses at the gene ends were 6 bases for V and 6 bases for J; bases not matched to a gene: 9. The germline gives CDR1 GTSNPN, CDR2 SVGIG (reference sequence). The CDR3 totals 16 residues. This CDR3 reads CACPVRDRGRNSPLHF. The DNA of the CDR3 is TGTGCCTGCCCGGTCCGGGACAGGGGGCGTAATTCACCCCTCCACTTT.